This TCR beta chain was obtained from a study of cytomegalovirus exposure and HLA in healthy donors. PCR used 60 Vbeta primers and 13 Jbeta primers. The method was immunoSEQ multiplex PCR; TCRdb's version includes in-frame clones alone and lacks a portion of them. The sample lists about 98,000 clones, more than 60% occurring once. Broader study findings: CMV serostatus was the only immune exposure information that was available. An analysis done earlier found most TCR beta V segments productive about 90% or about 30% of the time. Later work found most CMV-associated TCR beta chains apparently HLA-restricted.

As to this clone: Its antigen remains unknown.

The specimen was PBMCs. This TCR came from a man aged 50 to 59 in good health and CMV-seronegative.

DNA for the CDR3: TGCGCCAGCAGCCAAGTTAAGCTGAAAGGGAGCTCCTATAATTCACCCCTCCACTTT. Translating it yields CASSQVKLKGSSYNSPLHF. J is TRBJ1-6 and V is TRBV4-1; D ambiguous. The germline V gene has CDR1 MGHRA and CDR2 YSYEKL. This CDR3 has 19 amino acids. Trimming left V 1 base short and J 0 bases short, with 16 bases between.